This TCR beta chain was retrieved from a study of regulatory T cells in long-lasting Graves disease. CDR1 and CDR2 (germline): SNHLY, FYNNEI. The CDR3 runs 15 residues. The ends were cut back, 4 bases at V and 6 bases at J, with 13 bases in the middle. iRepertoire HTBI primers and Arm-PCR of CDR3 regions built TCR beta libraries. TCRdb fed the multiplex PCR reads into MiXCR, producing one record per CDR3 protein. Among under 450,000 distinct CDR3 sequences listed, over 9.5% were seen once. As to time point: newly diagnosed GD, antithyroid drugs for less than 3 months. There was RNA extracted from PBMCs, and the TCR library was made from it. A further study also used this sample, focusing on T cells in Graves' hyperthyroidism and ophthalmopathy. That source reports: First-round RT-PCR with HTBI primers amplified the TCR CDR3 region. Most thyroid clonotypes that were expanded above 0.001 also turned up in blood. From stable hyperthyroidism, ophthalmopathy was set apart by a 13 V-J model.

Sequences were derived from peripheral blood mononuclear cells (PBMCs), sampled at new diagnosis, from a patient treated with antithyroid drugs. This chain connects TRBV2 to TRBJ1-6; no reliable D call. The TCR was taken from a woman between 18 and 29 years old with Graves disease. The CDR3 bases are TGTGCCAGCAGTGGAGGGCAGGCAATTAATTCACCCCTCCACTTT. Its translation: CASSGGQAINSPLHF.